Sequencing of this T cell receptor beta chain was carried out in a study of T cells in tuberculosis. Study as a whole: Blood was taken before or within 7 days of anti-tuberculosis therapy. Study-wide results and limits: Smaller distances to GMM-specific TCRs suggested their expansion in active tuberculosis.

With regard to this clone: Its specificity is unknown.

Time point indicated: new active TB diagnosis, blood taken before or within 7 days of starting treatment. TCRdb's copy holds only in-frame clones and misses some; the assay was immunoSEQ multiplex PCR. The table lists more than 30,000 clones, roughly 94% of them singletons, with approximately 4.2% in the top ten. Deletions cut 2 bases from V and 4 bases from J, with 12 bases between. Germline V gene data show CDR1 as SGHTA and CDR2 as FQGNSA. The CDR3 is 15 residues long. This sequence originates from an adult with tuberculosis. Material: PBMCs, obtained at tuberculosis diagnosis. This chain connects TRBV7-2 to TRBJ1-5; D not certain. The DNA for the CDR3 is TGTGCCAGCAGCTTAATGGGAGCAGCAAATCAGCCCCAGCATTTT. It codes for CASSLMGAANQPQHF.